This T cell receptor (beta chain) was found in a study of regulatory T cells in long-lasting Graves disease. Study in general: Antithyroid drug intake by newly diagnosed Graves' patients had lasted under 3 months.

Germline V gene lookup returns CDR1 LNHDA and CDR2 SQIVND (reference sequence). Germline trimming cut 2 bases from V and 0 bases from J; bases unmatched to any gene: 4. This CDR3 comprises 16 residues. Findings and limits, study-wide: Persistent Graves' patients possessed reduced TCR diversity relative to recently diagnosed ones.

Construction of the TCR beta libraries employed iRepertoire HTBI primers in conjunction with Arm-PCR of CDR3 regions. Using its own MiXCR run on the multiplex PCR reads, TCRdb lists one record per CDR3 protein. The data contain fewer than 400,000 distinct CDR3 sequences, about a sixth of them singletons. Specified time point: newly diagnosed GD, antithyroid drugs for less than 3 months. Construction of the TCR library relied on RNA isolated from PBMCs. In this sample, this clonotype turned up a few times. Its target is unknown. The sequencing here drew on peripheral blood mononuclear cells (PBMCs), taken at new diagnosis, from a patient treated with antithyroid drugs. The clonotype originates from a female donor with Graves disease. The rearrangement links TRBV19 to TRBJ2-7, with TRBD2 matching over 10 bases. In nucleotides, the CDR3 is TGTGCCAGTAGTATAACCAGCGGGAGGGTCTCCTACGAGCAGTACTTC. It is translated as CASSITSGRVSYEQYF. Supplemented by reference TRBV19 and TRBJ2-7, the full variable domain reads DGGITQSPKYLFRKEGQNVTLSCEQNLNHDAMYWYRQDPGQGLRLIYYSQIVNDFQKGDIAEGYSVSREKKESFPLTVTSAQKNPTAFYLCASSITSGRVSYEQYFGPGTRLTVT.